This paragraph reports one T cell receptor (beta chain). The source of the sample is a study of T cell responses to AZD1222 COVID-19 vaccine. This table comes from immunoSEQ multiplex PCR, and its TCRdb copy is limited to in-frame clones, with some not included. The sample has fewer than 120,000 clones, around nine tenths seen once. CDR1 and CDR2 (germline): SQVTM, ANQGSEA. V was clipped by 7 bases and J by 3 bases, with 12 bases between them. CDR3 length equals 12 residues. Source: peripheral blood, taken on day 0 of AZD1222 vaccination. This clonotype was obtained from an adult in good health. V gene TRBV29-1 combines with J gene TRBJ2-5; D call uncertain. Here the CDR3 reads CSARHVEETQYF. As DNA, the CDR3 is TGCAGCGCCCGTCATGTAGAAGAGACCCAGTACTTC.